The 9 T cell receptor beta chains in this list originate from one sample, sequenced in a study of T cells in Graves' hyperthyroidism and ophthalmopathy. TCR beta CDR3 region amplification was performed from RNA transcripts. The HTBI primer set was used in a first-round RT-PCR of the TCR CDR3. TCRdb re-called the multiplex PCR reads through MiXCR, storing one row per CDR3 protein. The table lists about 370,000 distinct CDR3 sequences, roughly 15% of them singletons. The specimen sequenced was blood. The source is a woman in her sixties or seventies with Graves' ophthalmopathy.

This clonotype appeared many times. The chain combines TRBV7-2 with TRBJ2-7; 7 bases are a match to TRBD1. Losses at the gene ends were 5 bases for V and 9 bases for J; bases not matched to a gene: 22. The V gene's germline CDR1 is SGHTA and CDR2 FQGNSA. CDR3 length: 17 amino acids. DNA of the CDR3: TGTGCCAGCAGCCCACTTGGACAGGCCGGCCAGTTCGGCTGGCAGTACTTC. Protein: CASSPLGQAGQFGWQYF. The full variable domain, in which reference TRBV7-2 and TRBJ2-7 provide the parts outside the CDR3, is GAGVSQSPSNKVTEKGKDVELRCDPISGHTALYWYRQSLGQGLEFLIYFQGNSAPDKSGLPSDRFSAERTGGSVSTLTIQRTQQEDSAVYLCASSPLGQAGQFGWQYFGPGTRLTVT.

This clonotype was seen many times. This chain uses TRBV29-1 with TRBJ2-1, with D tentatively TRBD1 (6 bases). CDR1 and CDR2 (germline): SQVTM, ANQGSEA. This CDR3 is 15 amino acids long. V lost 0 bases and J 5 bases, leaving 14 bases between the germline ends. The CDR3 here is CSVEDDRIRDNEQFF. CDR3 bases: TGCAGCGTTGAAGATGACAGGATCCGGGACAATGAGCAGTTCTTC.

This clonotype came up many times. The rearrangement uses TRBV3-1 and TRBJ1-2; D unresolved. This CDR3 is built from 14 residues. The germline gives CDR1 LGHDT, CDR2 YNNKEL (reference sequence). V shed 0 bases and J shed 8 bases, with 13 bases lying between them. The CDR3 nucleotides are TGTGCCAGCAGCCAAGATCTCTTTTTGGGCGGCTACACCTTC. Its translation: CASSQDLFLGGYTF.

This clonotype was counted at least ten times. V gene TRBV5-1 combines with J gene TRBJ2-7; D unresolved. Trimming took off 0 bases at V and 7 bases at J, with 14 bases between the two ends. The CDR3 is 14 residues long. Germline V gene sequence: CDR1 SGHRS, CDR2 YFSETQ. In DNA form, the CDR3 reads TGCGCCAGCAGCTTGGAATCGGCTGTTGGGGAGCAGTACTTC. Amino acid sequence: CASSLESAVGEQYF. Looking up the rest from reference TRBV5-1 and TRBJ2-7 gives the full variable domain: KAGVTQTPRYLIKTRGQQVTLSCSPISGHRSVSWYQQTPGQGLQFLFEYFSETQRNKGNFPGRFSGRQFSNSRSEMNVSTLELGDSALYLCASSLESAVGEQYFGPGTRLTVT.

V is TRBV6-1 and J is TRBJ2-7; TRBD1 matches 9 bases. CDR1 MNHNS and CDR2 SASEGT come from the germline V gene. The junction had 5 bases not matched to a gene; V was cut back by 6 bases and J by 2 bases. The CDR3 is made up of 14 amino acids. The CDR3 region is CASSDRQGAYEQYF. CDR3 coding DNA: TGTGCCAGCAGCGATAGACAGGGGGCCTACGAGCAGTACTTC.

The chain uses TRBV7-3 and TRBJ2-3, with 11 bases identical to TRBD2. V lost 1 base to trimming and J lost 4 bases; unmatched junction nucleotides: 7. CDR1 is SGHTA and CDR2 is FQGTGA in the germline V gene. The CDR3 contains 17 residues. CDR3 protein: CASSLISTSGSADTQYF. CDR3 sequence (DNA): TGTGCCAGCAGCTTAATATCAACTAGCGGGAGTGCAGATACGCAGTATTTT.

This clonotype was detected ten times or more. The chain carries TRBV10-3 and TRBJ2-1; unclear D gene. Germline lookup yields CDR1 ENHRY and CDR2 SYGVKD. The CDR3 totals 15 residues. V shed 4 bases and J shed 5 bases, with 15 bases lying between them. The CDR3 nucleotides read TGTGCCATCAGTGGGGCCAGATATGACCACAATGAGCAGTTCTTC. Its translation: CAISGARYDHNEQFF.

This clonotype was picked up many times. The CDR3 DNA reads as TGTGCCAGCAGACCAGGGGGCTCTAACACCGGGGAGCTGTTTTTT. This translates into CASRPGGSNTGELFF. This chain links TRBV12-3 or TRBV12-4 with TRBJ2-2; TRBD1 matches at 8 bases. After removal of 6 bases from V and 2 bases from J, the junction contained 5 bases not matched to a gene. The CDR3 length is 15 residues.

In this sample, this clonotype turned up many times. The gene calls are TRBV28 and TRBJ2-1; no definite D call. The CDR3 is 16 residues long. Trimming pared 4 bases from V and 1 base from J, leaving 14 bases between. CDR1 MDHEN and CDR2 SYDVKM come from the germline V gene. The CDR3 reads CASSSTSADSYNEQFF. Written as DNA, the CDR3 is TGTGCCAGCAGTTCTACCTCGGCGGATTCCTACAATGAGCAGTTCTTC. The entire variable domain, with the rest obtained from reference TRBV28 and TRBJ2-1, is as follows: DVKVTQSSRYLVKRTGEKVFLECVQDMDHENMFWYRQDPGLGLRLIYFSYDVKMKEKGDIPEGYSVSREKKERFSLILESASTNQTSMYLCASSSTSADSYNEQFFGPGTRLTVL.